One sample yielded the 30 T cell receptor beta chains listed below, sequenced in a study of blood T cell repertoires in COVID-19. Sequencing was performed with immunoSEQ multiplex PCR; in TCRdb, only in-frame clones are kept and a portion is missing. The sample holds about 300,000 clones; 86% are singletons and the top ten take over 9.5%. Sequencing used PBMCs or T cells enriched from blood (not recorded which). The receptor set was obtained from a woman aged 18-29 years who had recovered from COVID-19.

In this sample, this clone turned up many times. The identical CDR3 is also encoded by other nucleotide sequences in the sample. V gene TRBV6-5 combines with J gene TRBJ1-1; 8 positions match TRBD1. There are 13 residues in the CDR3. V gave up 6 bases and J gave up 4 bases; unmatched junction bases: 4. CDR1 and CDR2 from the germline V gene are MNHEY and SVGAGI. DNA for the CDR3: TGTGCCAGCAGGAGCACAGGGGGCACTGAAGCTTTCTTT. Residues: CASRSTGGTEAFF.

The chain has TRBV5-1 and TRBJ2-5; D is ambiguous. The CDR3 has 14 residues. Germline V gives CDR1 SGHRS, CDR2 YFSETQ. Trimming cost V 0 bases and J 2 bases, with 8 bases left between them. In DNA, the CDR3 is TGCGCCAGCAGCTTGGCCAATTCACAAGAGACCCAGTACTTC. It specifies CASSLANSQETQYF.

This clone was observed a single time. The chain employs TRBV5-1 and TRBJ1-2; D is perhaps TRBD1 (6 bases). Germline V gene data show CDR1 as SGHRS and CDR2 as YFSETQ. The CDR3 has 15 residues. The germline V and J ends were trimmed by 3 bases and 8 bases, with 20 bases remaining between them. CDR3: CASSSPTGPGIGYTF. In nucleotides, the CDR3 is TGCGCCAGCAGCTCGCCGACAGGACCAGGGATCGGCTACACCTTC.

This chain links TRBV5-1 with TRBJ1-6; TRBD1 matches at 8 bases. Per germline, CDR1 SGHRS and CDR2 YFSETQ. The CDR3 has 14 amino acids. V gave up 3 bases and J gave up 7 bases; unmatched junction bases: 3. In nucleotides, the CDR3 is TGCGCCAGCAGCTCACAGGGGGACAATTCACCCCTCCACTTT. It is translated as CASSSQGDNSPLHF.

About this clone: One junction end does not reproduce the germline sequence, and a read error may be involved. The chain recombines TRBV6-4 with TRBJ1-1; the D gene is possibly TRBD1 (6 bases). This CDR3 is built from 12 residues. Germline-derived CDR1 and CDR2 are MRHNA and SNTAGT. In nucleotides, the CDR3 is TGTGCCAGCAGCCTCTTGTCCCCGGACAGTTCCTTT. This encodes CASSLLSPDSSF.

The J gene is TRBJ1-4, the V gene TRBV6-5; D gene unclear. Germline CDR1 is MNHEY and CDR2 is SVGAGI. The CDR3 is 12 residues long. Trimming stripped 6 bases from V and 7 bases from J, with 9 bases between. This CDR3 reads CASRRDREKLFF. The CDR3 DNA is TGTGCCAGCAGGCGAGATCGTGAAAAACTGTTTTTT.

The V gene is TRBV12-5, the J gene TRBJ2-5; tentative D call: TRBD1 (6 bases). The CDR3 is 16 residues long. Germline assignment: CDR1 LGHNT and CDR2 FRNRAP. The V end was cut by 4 bases, the J end by 1 base, with 16 bases between. The CDR3 protein is CASGWGRLAGQETQYF. The CDR3 region has the DNA TGTGCTAGTGGTTGGGGGCGGTTGGCGGGCCAAGAGACCCAGTACTTC.

The J gene is TRBJ2-7, the V gene TRBV13; 8 bases fit TRBD1. Germline values: CDR1 PRHDT, CDR2 FYEKMQ (reference sequence). CDR3 length: 14 residues. V was pared by 4 bases and J by 4 bases, with 6 bases of the junction left unmatched. CDR3 amino acids: CASSSRDRKYEQYF. The DNA for the CDR3 is TGTGCCAGCAGCTCCCGGGACAGGAAGTACGAGCAGTACTTC.

The chain has TRBV4-1 and TRBJ1-4; a possible D gene is TRBD1 (6 bases). This CDR3 is 17 amino acids long. CDR1 is MGHRA and CDR2 is YSYEKL in the germline V gene. Trimming shortened V by 1 base and J by 4 bases, and 16 bases separated the two germline ends. CDR3 sequence (DNA): TGCGCCAGCAGCCAAGGGGGATCCGGGACAATTAATGAAAAACTGTTTTTT. It specifies CASSQGGSGTINEKLFF.

The chain links TRBV5-5 to TRBJ2-1; a weak D match, TRBD2 (6 bases). V was trimmed by 4 bases and J by 8 bases, leaving 10 bases between them. CDR1 SGHKS and CDR2 YYEKEE come from the germline V gene (reference sequence). This CDR3 spans 12 amino acids. The CDR3 is CASSLTSYEQFF. DNA for the CDR3: TGTGCCAGCAGCCTGACTAGTTATGAGCAGTTCTTC.

This chain links TRBV7-3 with TRBJ1-2; D is undetermined. Trimming cost V 1 base and J 7 bases, with 13 bases left between them. Per germline, CDR1 SGHTA and CDR2 FQGTGA. The CDR3 runs to 14 residues. The DNA of the CDR3 is TGTGCCAGCAGCTTAAATCCCGCGACTGGTGGCTACACCTTC. Amino acids: CASSLNPATGGYTF.

This rearrangement joins TRBV19 to TRBJ1-1; 8 bases align to TRBD1. The CDR3 totals 12 residues. Germline V gene lookup returns CDR1 LNHDA and CDR2 SQIVND (reference sequence). V was clipped by 5 bases and J by 11 bases; unmatched bases: 7. The CDR3 DNA reads as TGTGCCAGTAGTTTCGGACAGGGTCTGGCTTTCTTT. As protein: CASSFGQGLAFF. The full variable domain, in which reference TRBV19 and TRBJ1-1 provide the parts outside the CDR3, is DGGITQSPKYLFRKEGQNVTLSCEQNLNHDAMYWYRQDPGQGLRLIYYSQIVNDFQKGDIAEGYSVSREKKESFPLTVTSAQKNPTAFYLCASSFGQGLAFFGQGTRLTVV.

J is TRBJ2-7 and V is TRBV27, with 9 bases aligning to TRBD1. This CDR3 has 16 residues. With V trimmed by 1 base and J by 5 bases, 9 bases remained unmatched. Germline CDR1 MNHEY, CDR2 SMNVEV (reference sequence). The CDR3: CASSLFRPGTGHEQYF. The CDR3, as DNA: TGTGCCAGCAGTTTATTCCGCCCCGGGACAGGGCACGAGCAGTACTTC.

The chain carries TRBV21-1 and TRBJ2-7; no check of the table's D call, TRBD2, against the DNA was made. TRBV21-1 is recorded as a pseudogene. CDR3 length equals 12 residues. The CDR3 sequence is CASWDSDYEQYF. The DNA for the CDR3 is TGTGCCAGCTGGGACTCCGATTACGAGCAGTACTTC.

The chain recombines TRBV6-5 with TRBJ1-2; D unresolved. V lost 10 bases and J lost 1, with 4 bases in between. Germline assignment: CDR1 MNHEY and CDR2 SVGAGI. The CDR3 is made up of 10 amino acids. CDR3 residues: CATINYGYTF. The CDR3 DNA follows: TGTGCCACTATTAACTATGGCTACACCTTC.

J is TRBJ1-2 and V is TRBV5-1; D gene unclear. Germline V gives CDR1 SGHRS, CDR2 YFSETQ. V was shortened by 0 bases and J by 4 bases, with 19 bases between the two germline ends. The CDR3 has 17 residues. CDR3 DNA: TGCGCCAGCAGCTTGGGGCCAACCATGGCAGGATCCTATGGCTACACCTTC. Translating gives CASSLGPTMAGSYGYTF.

This sequence joins TRBV7-8 and TRBJ2-7; 7 nucleotides line up with TRBD1. V gave up 3 bases and J gave up 3 bases; unmatched junction bases: 11. Germline lookup yields CDR1 SGHVS and CDR2 FQNEAQ. The CDR3 sequence is 16 residues long. The CDR3 protein is CASSFDLNRGSYEQYF. Written as DNA, the CDR3 is TGTGCCAGCAGCTTCGACCTGAACAGGGGAAGCTACGAGCAGTACTTC. The full variable domain, rest sourced from reference TRBV7-8 and TRBJ2-7, is GAGVSQSPRYKVAKRGQDVALRCDPISGHVSLFWYQQALGQGPEFLTYFQNEAQLDKSGLPSDRFFAERPEGSVSTLKIQRTQQEDSAVYLCASSFDLNRGSYEQYFGPGTRLTVT.

The rearrangement uses TRBV21-1 and TRBJ1-1. TRBV21-1 is listed as a pseudogene. The CDR3 covers 13 residues. CDR3 protein: CASSKRRSTEAFF. The CDR3 DNA sequence: TGTGCCAGCAGCAAAAGGAGGAGCACTGAAGCTTTCTTT.

V is TRBV12-3 or TRBV12-4 and J is TRBJ1-1, with TRBD1 as a possible D gene (6 bases). This CDR3 comprises 13 residues. The V end was cut by 10 bases, the J end by 0 bases, with 12 bases between. The CDR3 coding sequence is TGTGCCACCAGGGGCTCCATGAACACTGAAGCTTTCTTT. Translating gives CATRGSMNTEAFF.

The V call is TRBV28, the J call TRBJ2-7; D gene uncertain. There are 14 residues in the CDR3. The ends were cut back, 6 bases at V and 2 bases at J, with 14 bases in the middle. Germline V gene sequence: CDR1 MDHEN, CDR2 SYDVKM. The CDR3 DNA follows: TGTGCCAGCAGGGTCCGTAGAACCCCCTACGAGCAGTACTTC. Translated: CASRVRRTPYEQYF.

This clone was picked up a small number of times. This chain uses TRBV10-1 with TRBJ2-7; tentative D call: TRBD2 (6 bases). Trimming cost V 10 bases and J 0 bases, with 13 bases left between them. This CDR3 region has 13 residues. Germline loops: CDR1 WNHNN, CDR2 SYGVQD (reference sequence). The CDR3 sequence: CATSRGSSYEQYF. The DNA of the CDR3 is TGCGCCACCTCTCGGGGGAGCTCCTACGAGCAGTACTTC.

J is TRBJ1-1 and V is TRBV6-1; D possibly corresponds to TRBD1 (5 bases). Looked up from germline, CDR1 is MNHNS and CDR2 is SASEGT. The CDR3 contains 15 residues. Trimming removed 3 bases from V and 1 base from J, with 12 bases in between. The CDR3 DNA follows: TGTGCCAGCAGTGATGAAGGGGCTGGGAACACTGAAGCTTTCTTT. It yields the protein CASSDEGAGNTEAFF.

This clone was seen a handful of times. The V and J genes are TRBV5-4 and TRBJ1-1; no definite D call. CDR3 length: 18 amino acids. Germline V CDR1 and CDR2: SGHNT, YYREEE (reference sequence). V lost 2 bases to trimming and J lost 0 bases, with 20 bases between them. The CDR3 coding sequence is TGTGCCAGCAGCTTTGAGGGTGCGGCAGCCGATATGAACACTGAAGCTTTCTTT. As protein: CASSFEGAAADMNTEAFF.

This clone was observed a single time. The chain recombines TRBV5-4 with TRBJ2-5; D might be TRBD2 (6 bases). The CDR3 totals 16 residues. V was clipped by 9 bases and J by 5 bases, with 26 bases between them. The germline CDR1 and CDR2 sequences are SGHNT and YYREEE (reference sequence). CDR3 loop: CAISKVTSYTRETQYF. The CDR3 nucleotides are TGTGCCATCTCGAAGGTCACTAGCTATACCCGGGAGACCCAGTACTTC.

The V call is TRBV5-6, the J call TRBJ2-6; possible D gene TRBD1, 7 bases. This CDR3 contains 15 residues. The V and J ends lost 0 bases and 7 bases respectively, with 11 bases between them. The germline gives CDR1 SGHDT, CDR2 YYEEEE. CDR3 loop: CASSLAGGGANVLTF. CDR3 nucleotides: TGTGCCAGCAGCTTGGCAGGGGGAGGTGCCAACGTCCTGACTTTC.

The genes are TRBV27 and TRBJ1-4; D might be TRBD1 (5 bases). From germline, CDR1 is MNHEY and CDR2 SMNVEV (reference sequence). Trimming pared 7 bases from V and 8 bases from J, leaving 23 bases between. The CDR3 loop spans 16 amino acids. The CDR3 region has the DNA TGTGCCAGCACCCCCTGGGGAGGGGCGCAGGGAGAAAAACTGTTTTTT. Translating gives CASTPWGGAQGEKLFF.

This chain connects TRBV5-1 to TRBJ2-7, with 7 bases lining up with TRBD2. V dropped 4 bases and J dropped 10; count of bases not matched to a gene: 11. Germline V CDR1 and CDR2: SGHRS, YFSETQ. This CDR3 is built from 13 residues. Here the CDR3 DNA reads TGCGCCAGCAGCGTCATGGGAGGGCCCATCCAGTACTTC. Protein: CASSVMGGPIQYF.

There are a few counts of this clone. The V gene is TRBV7-2, the J gene TRBJ1-4, with D possibly TRBD1 on 6 matching bases. This CDR3 region has 16 residues. CDR1 and CDR2 (germline): SGHTA, FQGNSA. The V gene lost 2 bases and the J gene lost 7 bases, with 17 bases spanning the gap. The CDR3 here is CASSLQPQGEGEKLFF. The CDR3 DNA reads TGTGCCAGCAGCTTACAACCACAGGGAGAAGGTGAAAAACTGTTTTTT.

The rearrangement joins TRBV6-2 or TRBV6-3 to TRBJ1-6, with D unresolved. Per the germline V gene, CDR1 is MNHEY and CDR2 is SVGEGT. This CDR3 region has 16 residues. V lost 5 bases to trimming and J lost 0 bases, with 11 bases between them. The CDR3 nucleotides read TGTGCCAGCAGTCCGAGGGAGAGCTCCTATAATTCACCCCTCCACTTT. This codes for CASSPRESSYNSPLHF.

The chain couples TRBV3-1 (or the pseudogene TRBV3-2) to TRBJ1-1; 9 nucleotides match TRBD1. Germline CDR1 reads LGHDT; CDR2 reads YNNKEL (reference sequence). V shed 7 bases, J shed 3 bases, and the junction held 3 bases outside the gene matches. The CDR3 covers 13 residues. CDR3 residues: CASTRTGDTEAFF. CDR3 DNA: TGTGCCAGCACCCGGACAGGGGACACTGAAGCTTTCTTT.